This T cell receptor (beta chain) appears in the sequencing data of a study of T cells expressing NK-cell markers. Study-wide background: CD3+CD56+NKG2C+, CD3+CD56+NKG2C- and CD3+CD56-NKG2C+ T cells, once sorted, supplied the TCR beta repertoires. Serological testing identified most of the eight sequenced donors as HCMV-seropositive and one as seronegative.

TCRdb reprocessed the 5' RACE reads, with one entry per CDR3 protein and no DNA. The specimen's table records about 460,000 distinct CDR3 sequences. This CDR3 is 16 amino acids long. Per the germline V gene, CDR1 is MDHEN and CDR2 is SYDVKM. Study results and limitations: Of CD8+ T cells, 1.0-7.0% belonged to dominant NKG2C+ clonotypes in roughly 6 donors. One observes that, in a few donors, these clonotypes were also the leading ones within the CD3+CD56-NKG2C+ fraction.

For this clonotype: Its specificity is not known.

The chain links TRBV28 to TRBJ1-1; TCRdb's D gene call, TRBD1, goes unchecked for lack of DNA. Sequencing was carried out using blood T cells: a sorted CD56 or NKG2C T cell subset, CD4+ or CD8+ T cells, or bulk PBMC T cells (not recorded which). The source is a woman aged 50 to 60 in good health. This CDR3 is CASSLLMGLMNTEAFF.